This T cell receptor beta chain was retrieved from a study of CD8 T cells in Susac syndrome. The V and J ends lost 9 bases and 14 bases respectively, with 8 bases between them. The CDR3 has 8 residues. The V gene's germline CDR1 is SEHNR and CDR2 FQNEAQ (reference sequence). Random hexamers served to reverse transcribe about 0.45 to 1 ug RNA. TCRdb itself ran the immunoSEQ multiplex PCR reads through MiXCR, one entry per CDR3 protein. The data contain about 130,000 distinct CDR3 sequences, roughly 89% of them singletons. The clonotype was recovered from a human donor with multiple sclerosis. This chain uses TRBV7-9 with TRBJ2-1; D is ambiguous. Material: CD8+ T cells from PBMCs. CDR3 sequence (DNA): TGTGCCAGTCCCCGGGAGTTCTTC. Protein sequence: CASPREFF.